These 15 T cell receptor beta chains came from one sample sequenced in a study of T cells in localized non-small cell lung cancer. Generated by immunoSEQ multiplex PCR, the TCRdb table keeps only in-frame clones and is missing some. Of around 83,000 clones listed, around 82% are singletons. Sample: PBMCs, taken before any cancer treatment. These TCRs come from a man aged 35-69 years with stage II squamous cell lung carcinoma.

The genes are TRBV29-1 and TRBJ1-1, with D unresolved. This CDR3 is 11 amino acids long. Deletions cut 4 bases from V and 3 bases from J, with 6 bases between. The germline V gene has CDR1 SQVTM and CDR2 ANQGSEA. The CDR3 reads CSVGPDTEAFF. The DNA for the CDR3 is TGCAGCGTTGGCCCGGACACTGAAGCTTTCTTT.

The chain is built from TRBV28 and TRBJ2-1; 13 positions match TRBD2. V trimming: 3 bases; J trimming: 1 base; junction bases outside the gene matches: 12. The CDR3 consists of 20 residues. Germline CDR1 MDHEN, CDR2 SYDVKM. As DNA, the CDR3 is TGTGCCAGCAGTTTGTTGCCCCTACTAGCGGGAGGGCTTTCCTACAATGAGCAGTTCTTC. Protein sequence: CASSLLPLLAGGLSYNEQFF.

CDR3 sequence reads: CASSQGSGHPNEQFF. The CDR3 coding sequence is TGCGCCAGCAGCCAGGGTAGTGGGCACCCCAATGAGCAGTTCTTC. The rearrangement uses TRBV4-1 and TRBJ2-1; no definite D call. The CDR3 totals 15 residues. Germline CDR1 is MGHRA and CDR2 is YSYEKL. Trimming took off 3 bases at V and 6 bases at J, with 15 bases between the two ends.

The chain employs TRBV9 and TRBJ2-7; TRBD2 matches 10 bases. Germline CDR1 and CDR2: SGDLS and YYNGEE. The CDR3 has 16 residues. After removal of 0 bases from V and 6 bases from J, the junction contained 9 bases not matched to a gene. The chain's CDR3 is CASSVDMASGSSEQYF. DNA for the CDR3: TGTGCCAGCAGCGTAGATATGGCTAGCGGGAGCAGCGAGCAGTACTTC. The variable domain in full, completed from reference TRBV9 and TRBJ2-7, reads DSGVTQTPKHLITATGQRVTLRCSPRSGDLSVYWYQQSLDQGLQFLIQYYNGEERAKGNILERFSAQQFPDLHSELNLSSLELGDSALYFCASSVDMASGSSEQYFGPGTRLTVT.

This clone was found once. The chain joins TRBV19 to TRBJ1-5; perhaps TRBD1 as D (6 bases). The germline V gene has CDR1 LNHDA and CDR2 SQIVND (reference sequence). V lost 5 bases, J lost 3 bases, and 14 bases lay in between. CDR3 length equals 15 residues. The CDR3 loop reads CASSGGLRVNQPQHF. DNA for the CDR3: TGTGCCAGTAGTGGGGGCTTAAGGGTCAATCAGCCCCAGCATTTT.

The rearrangement uses TRBV7-9 and TRBJ2-7, with D unclear. V was trimmed by 1 base and J by 3 bases, leaving 10 bases between them. The CDR3 runs to 14 residues. Germline V gene lookup returns CDR1 SEHNR and CDR2 FQNEAQ (reference sequence). The CDR3 region has the DNA TGTGCCAGCAGCTTAGACGGGCACCGCTACGAGCAGTACTTC. This encodes CASSLDGHRYEQYF. Together with reference TRBV7-9 and TRBJ2-7, the CDR3 gives the full variable domain: DTGVSQNPRHKITKRGQNVTFRCDPISEHNRLYWYRQTLGQGPEFLTYFQNEAQLEKSRLLSDRFSAERPKGSFSTLEIQRTEQGDSAMYLCASSLDGHRYEQYFGPGTRLTVT.

V and J are TRBV27 and TRBJ1-5; TRBD1 is a possible D gene (5 bases). V dropped 6 bases and J dropped 3 bases, with 12 bases sitting between them. This CDR3 has 14 amino acids. The germline CDR1 and CDR2 sequences are MNHEY and SMNVEV (reference sequence). CDR3 region: CASRPRQTNQPQHF. The CDR3 DNA follows: TGTGCCAGCAGACCCCGACAGACCAATCAGCCCCAGCATTTT.

J is TRBJ2-6 and V is TRBV7-9, with 8 bases lining up with TRBD1. This CDR3 spans 16 amino acids. Losses at the gene ends were 5 bases for V and 1 base for J; bases not matched to a gene: 4. Per germline, CDR1 SEHNR and CDR2 FQNEAQ (reference sequence). The CDR3 region is CASSPRTGSGANVLTF. DNA of the CDR3: TGTGCCAGCAGCCCGAGGACAGGGTCTGGGGCCAACGTCCTGACTTTC.

This sequence joins TRBV7-2 and TRBJ2-7, with no clear D. Germline CDR1 SGHTA, CDR2 FQGNSA. Trimming shortened V by 8 bases and J by 3 bases, and 11 bases separated the two germline ends. The CDR3 runs 12 residues. The CDR3 bases are TGTGCCAGCGGTCGAAATAACTACGAGCAGTACTTC. Residues: CASGRNNYEQYF. Full variable domain (rest looked up from reference TRBV7-2 and TRBJ2-7): GAGVSQSPSNKVTEKGKDVELRCDPISGHTALYWYRQSLGQGLEFLIYFQGNSAPDKSGLPSDRFSAERTGGSVSTLTIQRTQQEDSAVYLCASGRNNYEQYFGPGTRLTVT.

CDR3 residues: CASTAGLAGGPGEQFF. CDR3 DNA sequence: TGCGCCAGCACTGCAGGACTAGCGGGAGGGCCTGGTGAGCAGTTCTTC. The V gene is TRBV4-1, the J gene TRBJ2-1, with 15 nucleotides matching TRBD2. V was clipped by 7 bases and J by 9 bases; unmatched bases: 10. CDR1 is MGHRA and CDR2 is YSYEKL in the germline V gene. The CDR3 covers 16 residues.

The rearrangement joins TRBV10-3 to TRBJ1-2; 10 nucleotides match TRBD1. Germline values: CDR1 ENHRY, CDR2 SYGVKD. V was clipped by 11 bases and J by 5 bases; unmatched bases: 11. The CDR3 runs 14 residues. CDR3 amino acids: CAAGGDRGFYGYTF. The CDR3 region has the DNA TGTGCCGCTGGTGGGGACAGGGGCTTTTATGGCTACACCTTC.

The rearrangement links TRBV4-1 to TRBJ1-2, with D perhaps TRBD1 (5 bases). The CDR3 is made up of 15 amino acids. V lost 3 bases and J 6 bases, leaving 17 bases between the germline ends. The germline CDR1 and CDR2 sequences are MGHRA and YSYEKL. The CDR3 nucleotides read TGCGCCAGCAGCCATCAAGGGAGGCAGGGAGATGGCTACACCTTC. Translation gives CASSHQGRQGDGYTF.

A note on this clone: Sequence at one end of the junction differs from germline and may be a read error. The V and J genes are TRBV7-7 and TRBJ2-2, with 8 positions matching TRBD1. The CDR3 runs to 15 residues. CDR1 and CDR2 (germline): SSHAT, FNYEAQ (reference sequence). The CDR3: CASSDRGRHTGELFF. The DNA for the CDR3 is TGTGCTAGCAGTGACAGGGGTCGACACACCGGGGAGCTGTTTTTT.

V usage is TRBV11-2 and J usage is TRBJ2-7, with D possibly TRBD1 on 6 matching bases. The V and J ends lost 2 bases and 4 bases respectively, with 15 bases between them. From germline, CDR1 is SGHAT and CDR2 FQNNGV. The CDR3 consists of 15 residues. CDR3 in DNA: TGTGCCAGCAGCTTAAGTCCACAGGGCCCATACGAGCAGTACTTC. The encoded protein is CASSLSPQGPYEQYF.

The chain links TRBV7-9 to TRBJ2-7, with D perhaps matching TRBD1 or TRBD2 (5 bases each). Trimming stripped 0 bases from V and 3 bases from J, with 15 bases between. Germline V gives CDR1 SEHNR, CDR2 FQNEAQ (reference sequence). The CDR3 spans 16 residues. This CDR3 reads CASSLASGTLNYEQYF. CDR3 coding DNA: TGTGCCAGCAGCTTAGCTTCCGGGACCCTTAACTACGAGCAGTACTTC.